A single sample gave rise to the 2 T cell receptor beta chains below, sequenced in a study of cytomegalovirus exposure and HLA in healthy donors. The PCR was carried out with 60 Vbeta primers and 13 Jbeta primers. Sequenced by immunoSEQ multiplex PCR; TCRdb stores in-frame clones only, minus some. Of over 120,000 clones listed, approximately 84% were seen once; the top ten hold 1.4%. Sequenced input: PBMCs. The receptor source for this set is a man between 25 and 39 years old in good health and CMV-seropositive.

This clone appeared once. The J gene is TRBJ2-5, the V gene TRBV6-1, with 8 bases matching TRBD2. From germline, CDR1 is MNHNS and CDR2 SASEGT. This CDR3 comprises 22 residues. With V trimmed by 2 bases and J by 5 bases, 28 bases remained unmatched. CDR3 nucleotide sequence: TGTGCCAGCAGTGAAATTATGGCGGGGTCCAGCGGGGGATCACTAAATAGGGAGACCCAGTACTTC. Encoded protein: CASSEIMAGSSGGSLNRETQYF.

The rearrangement links TRBV19 to TRBJ1-5; TRBD1 might be the D (6 bases). The germline CDR1 and CDR2 sequences are LNHDA and SQIVND (reference sequence). Trimming cost V 2 bases and J 6 bases, with 8 bases left between them. The CDR3 runs to 13 residues. CDR3 residues: CASSILDSQPQHF. The CDR3, as DNA: TGTGCCAGTAGTATATTGGACAGTCAGCCCCAGCATTTT.